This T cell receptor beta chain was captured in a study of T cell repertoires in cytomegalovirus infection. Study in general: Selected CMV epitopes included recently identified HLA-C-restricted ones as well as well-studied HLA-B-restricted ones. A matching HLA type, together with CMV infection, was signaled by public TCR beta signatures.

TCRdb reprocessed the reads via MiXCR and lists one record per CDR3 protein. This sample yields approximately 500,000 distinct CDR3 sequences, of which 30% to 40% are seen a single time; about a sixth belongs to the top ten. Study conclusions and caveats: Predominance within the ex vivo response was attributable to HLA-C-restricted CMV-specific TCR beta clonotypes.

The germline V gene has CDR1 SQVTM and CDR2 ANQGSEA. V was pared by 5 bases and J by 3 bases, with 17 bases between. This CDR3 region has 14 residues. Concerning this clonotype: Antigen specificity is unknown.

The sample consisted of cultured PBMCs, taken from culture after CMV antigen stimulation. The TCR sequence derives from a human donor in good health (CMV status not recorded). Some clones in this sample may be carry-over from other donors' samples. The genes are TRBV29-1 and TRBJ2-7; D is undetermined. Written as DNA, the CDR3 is TGCAGCGTTCATGGGAAAACAGTCCTCTACGAGCAGTACGTC. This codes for CSVHGKTVLYEQYV.